The following is a T cell receptor (beta chain) sequence with its context. The data originate from a study of blood T cell repertoires in COVID-19. Turning to the study itself: Material from acute and convalescent COVID-19 was sourced from the United States, Italy and Spain. In each case, the material was cDNA or gDNA derived from T cells, B-cell-depleted T cells, or PBMCs.

V lost 6 bases to trimming and J lost 7 bases; unmatched junction nucleotides: 22. CDR3 length: 21 residues. Looked up from germline, CDR1 is MNHEY and CDR2 is SMNVEV (reference sequence). Per the authors' pipeline: Nucleated cell counts were estimated from reference gene primer amplification. Sequencing was performed with immunoSEQ multiplex PCR; in TCRdb, only in-frame clones are kept and a portion is missing. That table supplies the V and J calls and clone size; D and trimming were determined from the DNA. The table shows about 30,000 clones, with 88% occurring only once. This clonotype originated in a man between 60 and 70 years old with active COVID-19. V and J are TRBV27 and TRBJ2-3; 16 bases fit TRBD2. The material sequenced was peripheral blood. The CDR3 sequence is CASRSTIGGTSGREGEYTQYF. The CDR3 DNA follows: TGTGCCAGCAGATCAACCATCGGCGGGACTAGCGGGAGGGAGGGTGAATATACGCAGTATTTT.